This T cell receptor (beta chain) was sequenced during a study of tumor-infiltrating lymphocytes in localized non-small cell lung cancer. Study background: The cohort mixed smokers and never-smokers, several histologies, and some post-neoadjuvant-chemotherapy samples. Findings and limits, study-wide: Compared with uninvolved lung, tumors showed higher T cell infiltration by TCRbeta sequencing. Different pieces of the same tissue were used for each assay. IM1 and IM2 tumors showed no difference in T-cell fraction.

Method: immunoSEQ multiplex PCR; TCRdb's copy keeps in-frame clones and lacks some. The sample yields around 13,000 clones, 68% seen once. Details on this clone: Antigen unknown.

Germline CDR1 reads SEHNR; CDR2 reads FQNEAQ (reference sequence). The CDR3 runs to 16 residues. With 5 bases clipped from V and 7 bases from J, the junction kept 15 bases outside the gene matches. The receptor comes from a human donor with non-small cell lung cancer. The sample consisted of lung tumor tissue. The V and J genes are TRBV7-9 and TRBJ2-5; 8 bases agree with TRBD2. This CDR3 reads CASSDFGSGVYGTQYF. The DNA of the CDR3 is TGTGCCAGCAGCGACTTCGGTAGCGGGGTATATGGGACCCAGTACTTC.